These T cell receptor beta chains were read from a single sample in a study of neurological immune-mediated disorders. TCRdb reprocessed the 5' RACE reads with MiXCR, giving one entry per CDR3 protein. The data show 85,000 to 100,000 distinct CDR3 sequences, 3.5% to 4% seen once. The sample consisted of PBMCs. These receptors were taken from a young woman with multiple sclerosis. Both conserved end residues are part of each CDR3. The order of the fields is CDR3 DNA, CDR3 protein, D gene, clone size, J gene, CDR3 length, V gene. The D gene is left open where the match is weak. Part of the rows lack a size; the others show once, few, many or a class for expanded clones.

CDR3 DNA: TGTGCCAGCAGACGGAGTAGGAACACCGGGGAGCTGTTTTTT; CDR3 protein: CASRRSRNTGELFF; D gene: -; clone size: many; J gene: TRBJ2-2; CDR3 length: 14; V gene: TRBV28
CDR3 DNA: TGCGCCAGCAGCGACGAGTCAGATACGCAGTATTTT; CDR3 protein: CASSDESDTQYF; D gene: -; clone size: many; J gene: TRBJ2-3; CDR3 length: 12; V gene: TRBV5-1
CDR3 DNA: TGTGCCAGCAGCTTTGGCCCGGGGGGGGTTGCGTTCTTC; CDR3 protein: CASSFGPGGVAFF; D gene: TRBD2; clone size: many; J gene: TRBJ2-1; CDR3 length: 13; V gene: TRBV7-9
CDR3 DNA: TGTGCCAGCCAACAGGGTTCCTATGGCTACACCTTC; CDR3 protein: CASQQGSYGYTF; D gene: -; clone size: many; J gene: TRBJ1-2; CDR3 length: 12; V gene: TRBV25-1
CDR3 DNA: TGCGCCAGCAGCCTGGGGACAGGGGTAGATACGCAGTATTTT; CDR3 protein: CASSLGTGVDTQYF; D gene: TRBD1; clone size: many; J gene: TRBJ2-3; CDR3 length: 14; V gene: TRBV5-1
CDR3 DNA: TGCGCCAGCAGCCAAGTTGCGGCACCGAGCTCCTACGAGCAGTACTTC; CDR3 protein: CASSQVAAPSSYEQYF; D gene: -; clone size: -; J gene: TRBJ2-7; CDR3 length: 16; V gene: TRBV4-3
CDR3 DNA: TGTGCCAGTAGTCCCCCGGGAGGTGGTCATGAAAAACTGTTTTTT; CDR3 protein: CASSPPGGGHEKLFF; D gene: -; clone size: many; J gene: TRBJ1-4; CDR3 length: 15; V gene: TRBV19
CDR3 DNA: TGTGCCAGCAGTTACTCACGTCCGGCAGCTTATAGCAATCAGCCCCAGCATTTT; CDR3 protein: CASSYSRPAAYSNQPQHF; D gene: -; clone size: -; J gene: TRBJ1-5; CDR3 length: 18; V gene: TRBV10-3
CDR3 DNA: TGCGCCAGCAGCCAGGAAGCGGGGGGGGGACCCTACAATGAGCAGTTCTTC; CDR3 protein: CASSQEAGGGPYNEQFF; D gene: TRBD2; clone size: many; J gene: TRBJ2-1; CDR3 length: 17; V gene: TRBV4-1
CDR3 DNA: TGTGCCAGCAGTTCTCAGCGGGGAGAGTACTTC; CDR3 protein: CASSSQRGEYF; D gene: TRBD2; clone size: many; J gene: TRBJ2-7; CDR3 length: 11; V gene: TRBV6-2/TRBV6-3
CDR3 DNA: TGTGCCAGCCTTGGGAGGGGCTTGAACACTGAAGCTTTCTTT; CDR3 protein: CASLGRGLNTEAFF; D gene: -; clone size: few; J gene: TRBJ1-1; CDR3 length: 14; V gene: TRBV12-3/TRBV12-4
CDR3 DNA: TGTGCCAGCACCTCGGCAGCCTCCACGCAGTATTTT; CDR3 protein: CASTSAASTQYF; D gene: -; clone size: many; J gene: TRBJ2-3; CDR3 length: 12; V gene: TRBV11-2
CDR3 DNA: TGTGCCAGCCTAGAGCGGGGGTCCTACAATGAGCAGTTCTTC; CDR3 protein: CASLERGSYNEQFF; D gene: TRBD2; clone size: many; J gene: TRBJ2-1; CDR3 length: 14; V gene: TRBV28
CDR3 DNA: TGTGCCAGCAGCCCCCGACGGGACACAGATACGCAGTATTTT; CDR3 protein: CASSPRRDTDTQYF; D gene: -; clone size: many; J gene: TRBJ2-3; CDR3 length: 14; V gene: TRBV12-3/TRBV12-4